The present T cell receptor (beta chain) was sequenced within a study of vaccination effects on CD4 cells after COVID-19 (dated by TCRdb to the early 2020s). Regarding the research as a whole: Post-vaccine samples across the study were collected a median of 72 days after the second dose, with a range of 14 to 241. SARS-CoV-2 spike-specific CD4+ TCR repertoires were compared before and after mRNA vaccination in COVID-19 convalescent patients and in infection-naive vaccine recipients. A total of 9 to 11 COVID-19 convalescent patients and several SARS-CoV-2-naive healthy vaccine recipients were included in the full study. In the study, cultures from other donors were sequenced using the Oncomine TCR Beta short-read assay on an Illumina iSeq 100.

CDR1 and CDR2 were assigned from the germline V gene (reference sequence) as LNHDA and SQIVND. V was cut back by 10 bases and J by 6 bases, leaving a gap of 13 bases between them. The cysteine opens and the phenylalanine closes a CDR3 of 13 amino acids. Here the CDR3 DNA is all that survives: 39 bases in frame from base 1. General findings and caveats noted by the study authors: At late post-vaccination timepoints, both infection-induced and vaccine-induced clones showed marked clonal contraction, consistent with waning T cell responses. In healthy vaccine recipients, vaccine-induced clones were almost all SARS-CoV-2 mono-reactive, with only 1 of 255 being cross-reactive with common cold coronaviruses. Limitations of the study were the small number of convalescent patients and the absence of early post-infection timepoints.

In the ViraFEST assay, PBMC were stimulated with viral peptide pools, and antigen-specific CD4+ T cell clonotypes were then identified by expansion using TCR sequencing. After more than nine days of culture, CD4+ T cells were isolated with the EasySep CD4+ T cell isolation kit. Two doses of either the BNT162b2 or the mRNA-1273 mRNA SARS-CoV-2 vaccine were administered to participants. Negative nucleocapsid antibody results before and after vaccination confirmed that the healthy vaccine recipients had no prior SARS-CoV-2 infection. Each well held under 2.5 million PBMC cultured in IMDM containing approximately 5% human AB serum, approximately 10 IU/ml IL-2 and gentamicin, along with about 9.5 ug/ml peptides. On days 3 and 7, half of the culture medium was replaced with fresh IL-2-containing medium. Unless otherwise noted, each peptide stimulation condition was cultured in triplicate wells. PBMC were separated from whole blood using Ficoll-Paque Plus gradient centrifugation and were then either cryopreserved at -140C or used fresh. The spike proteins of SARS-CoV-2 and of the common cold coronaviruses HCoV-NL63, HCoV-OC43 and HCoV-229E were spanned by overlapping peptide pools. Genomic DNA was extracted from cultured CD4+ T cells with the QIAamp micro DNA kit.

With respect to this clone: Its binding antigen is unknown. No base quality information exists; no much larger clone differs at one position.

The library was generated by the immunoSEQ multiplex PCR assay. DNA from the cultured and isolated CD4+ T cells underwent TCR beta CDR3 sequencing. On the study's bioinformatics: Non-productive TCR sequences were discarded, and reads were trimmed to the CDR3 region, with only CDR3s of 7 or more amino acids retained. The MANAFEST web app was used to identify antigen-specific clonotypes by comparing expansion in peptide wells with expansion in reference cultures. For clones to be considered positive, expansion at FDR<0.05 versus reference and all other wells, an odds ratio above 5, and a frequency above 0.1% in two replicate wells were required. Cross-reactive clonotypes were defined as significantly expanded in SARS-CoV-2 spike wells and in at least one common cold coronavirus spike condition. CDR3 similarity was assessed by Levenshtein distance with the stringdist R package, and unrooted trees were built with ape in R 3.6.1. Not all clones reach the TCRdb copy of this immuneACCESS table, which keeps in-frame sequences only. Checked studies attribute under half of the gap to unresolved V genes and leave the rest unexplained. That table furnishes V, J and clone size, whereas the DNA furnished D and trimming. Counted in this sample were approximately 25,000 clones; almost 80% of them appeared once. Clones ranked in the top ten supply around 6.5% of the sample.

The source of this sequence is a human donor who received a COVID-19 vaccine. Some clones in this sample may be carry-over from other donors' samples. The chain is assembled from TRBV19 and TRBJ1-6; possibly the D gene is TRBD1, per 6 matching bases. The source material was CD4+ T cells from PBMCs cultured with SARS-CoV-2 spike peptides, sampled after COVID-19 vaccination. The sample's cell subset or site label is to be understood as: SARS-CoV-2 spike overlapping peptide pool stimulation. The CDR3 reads CATRTEINSPLHF. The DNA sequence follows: TGTGCCACCAGGACAGAGATTAATTCACCCCTCCACTTT.